A single sample is the source of the 4 T cell receptor beta chains below, sequenced in a study of sequential checkpoint blockade in melanoma. Stated treatment: randomized to nivolumab then ipilimumab (arm A) or the reverse (arm B). Generated by immunoSEQ multiplex PCR, the TCRdb table keeps only in-frame clones and is missing some. This sample has roughly 20,000 clones, with roughly 69% found just once. Sequencing used CD8+ T cells sorted from blood (inferred from file names), obtained from a patient given nivolumab and ipilimumab in sequence. Receptors originate from a human donor with melanoma.

This chain links TRBV7-8 with TRBJ2-3; 11 bases line up with TRBD2. V lost 5 bases, J lost 3 bases, and 19 bases stayed unmatched. The CDR3 length is 20 residues. CDR1 is SGHVS, CDR2 FQNEAQ, per germline. The CDR3, as DNA: TGTGCCAGCAGCGAAGGGGGAAGGATTAGCGGGAGGGCCTGGACAGATACGCAGTATTTT. It yields the protein CASSEGGRISGRAWTDTQYF. The entire variable domain, with the rest obtained from reference TRBV7-8 and TRBJ2-3, is as follows: GAGVSQSPRYKVAKRGQDVALRCDPISGHVSLFWYQQALGQGPEFLTYFQNEAQLDKSGLPSDRFFAERPEGSVSTLKIQRTQQEDSAVYLCASSEGGRISGRAWTDTQYFGPGTRLTVL.

V gene TRBV13 combines with J gene TRBJ2-1; D remains unclear. The germline gives CDR1 PRHDT, CDR2 FYEKMQ (reference sequence). The CDR3 has 13 amino acids. V was trimmed by 2 bases and J by 7 bases, leaving 9 bases between them. The CDR3 DNA is TGTGCCAGCAGCTTAACTCGCATTAATGAGCAGTTCTTC. Residues: CASSLTRINEQFF. The complete variable domain, with remaining parts taken from reference TRBV13 and TRBJ2-1, reads AAGVIQSPRHLIKEKRETATLKCYPIPRHDTVYWYQQGPGQDPQFLISFYEKMQSDKGSIPDRFSAQQFSDYHSELNMSSLELGDSALYFCASSLTRINEQFFGPGTRLTVL.

The J gene is TRBJ2-7, the V gene TRBV11-1; D remains unclear. The ends were cut back, 2 bases at V and 6 bases at J, with 14 bases in the middle. This CDR3 has 14 amino acids. Germline-derived CDR1 and CDR2 are SGHAT and FQDESV (reference sequence). CDR3 sequence reads: CASSLNGNSREQYF. CDR3 DNA: TGTGCCAGCAGCTTAAATGGTAACAGCCGCGAGCAGTACTTC. Full variable domain (rest looked up from reference TRBV11-1 and TRBJ2-7): EAEVAQSPRYKITEKSQAVAFWCDPISGHATLYWYRQILGQGPELLVQFQDESVVDDSQLPKDRFSAERLKGVDSTLKIQPAELGDSAMYLCASSLNGNSREQYFGPGTRLTVT.

V is TRBV19 and J is TRBJ2-1; D gene unclear. V was cut by 5 bases and J by 3 bases, with 17 bases left in between. Germline-derived CDR1 and CDR2 are LNHDA and SQIVND (reference sequence). The CDR3 runs to 16 residues. CDR3 protein: CASSSYEAGYYNEQFF. The CDR3, as DNA: TGTGCCAGTAGTTCATACGAAGCAGGTTACTACAATGAGCAGTTCTTC.